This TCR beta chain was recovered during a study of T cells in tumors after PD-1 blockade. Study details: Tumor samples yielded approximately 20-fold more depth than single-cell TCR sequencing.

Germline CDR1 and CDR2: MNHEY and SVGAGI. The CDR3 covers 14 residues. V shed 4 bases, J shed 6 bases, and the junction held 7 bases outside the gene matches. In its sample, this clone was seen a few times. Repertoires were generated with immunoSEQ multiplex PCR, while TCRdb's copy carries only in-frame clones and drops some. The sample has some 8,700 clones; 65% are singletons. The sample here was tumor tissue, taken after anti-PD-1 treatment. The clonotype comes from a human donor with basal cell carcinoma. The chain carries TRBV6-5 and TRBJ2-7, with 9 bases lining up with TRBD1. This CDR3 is CASSWDRVRSEQYF. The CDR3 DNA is TGTGCCAGCAGTTGGGACAGGGTACGAAGCGAGCAGTACTTC.